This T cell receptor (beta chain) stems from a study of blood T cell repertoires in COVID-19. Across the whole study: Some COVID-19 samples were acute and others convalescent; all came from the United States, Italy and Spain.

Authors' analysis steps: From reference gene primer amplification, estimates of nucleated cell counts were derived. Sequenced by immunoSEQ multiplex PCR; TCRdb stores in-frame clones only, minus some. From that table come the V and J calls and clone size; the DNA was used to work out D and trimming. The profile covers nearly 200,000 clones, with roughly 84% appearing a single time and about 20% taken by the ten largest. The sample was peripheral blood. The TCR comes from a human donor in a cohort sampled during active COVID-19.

The CDR3 sequence is CASSRPGGGTDTQYF. CDR3 DNA: TGCGCCAGCAGCCGCCCTGGGGGGGGCACAGATACGCAGTATTTT. V gene TRBV10-2 combines with J gene TRBJ2-3, with TRBD2 matching over 7 bases. The germline V gene encodes CDR1 WSHSY and CDR2 SAAADI. The CDR3 extends over 15 amino acids. Losses at the gene ends were 6 bases for V and 1 base for J; bases not matched to a gene: 7.